This T cell receptor (beta chain) was captured by sequencing in a study of T-cell memory formation after mild COVID-19. Findings and limits, study-wide: CD4/CD8 balance characterized clones contracting day 15 to 85, and CD4+ skew characterized later expanders. Among CD4+ contracting clones, most were CM and EM, and CD8+ ones EMRA. Confirmation of SARS-CoV-2 specificity was lacking for second-wave clones peaking day 37.

This clonotype showed up just a few times. What it recognizes is unknown. Constant-segment primers were used for 5'RACE, and the resulting TCR alpha and TCR beta cDNA libraries carried sample barcodes and UMIs. TCRdb recomputed calls from the 5' RACE reads with MiXCR, one row per CDR3 protein. The table has 470,000 or so distinct CDR3 sequences, 20% seen once. The sequencing input was PBMCs or a T cell subset sorted from them (not recorded which). The TCR originated in an adult woman who had mild COVID-19 (a few samples of this study predate the infection). Cell type and time point are not known.

Here the CDR3 DNA reads TGTGCCAGCAGCTTAGATTTGCCGAGGGTCGGAAAACTGTTTTTT. Its protein is CASSLDLPRVGKLFF. V and J are TRBV7-7 and TRBJ1-4, with D hard to call. Germline V gene lookup returns CDR1 SSHAT and CDR2 FNYEAQ (reference sequence). The V end lost 1 base, the J end lost 10 bases, and 16 bases lay between the germline ends. The CDR3 totals 15 residues.